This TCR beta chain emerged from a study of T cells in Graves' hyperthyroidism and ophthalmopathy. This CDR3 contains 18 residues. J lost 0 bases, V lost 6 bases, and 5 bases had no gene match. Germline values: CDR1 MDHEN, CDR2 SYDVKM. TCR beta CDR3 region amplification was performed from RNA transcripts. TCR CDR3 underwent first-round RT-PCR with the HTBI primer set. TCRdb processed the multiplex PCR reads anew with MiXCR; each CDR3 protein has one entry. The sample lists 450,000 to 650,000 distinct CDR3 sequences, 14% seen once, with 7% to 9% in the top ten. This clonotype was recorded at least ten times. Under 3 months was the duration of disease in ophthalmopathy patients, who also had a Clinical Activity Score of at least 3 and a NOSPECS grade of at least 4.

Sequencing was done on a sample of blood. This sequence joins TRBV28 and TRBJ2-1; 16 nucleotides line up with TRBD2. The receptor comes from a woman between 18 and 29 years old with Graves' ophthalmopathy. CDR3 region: CASREGLAGGPSYNEQFF. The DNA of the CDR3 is TGTGCCAGCAGAGAGGGACTAGCGGGAGGGCCCTCCTACAATGAGCAGTTCTTC.